This T cell receptor (beta chain) comes out of a study of tumor-infiltrating lymphocytes in oesophageal squamous cell carcinoma. One entry per CDR3 protein, called by TCRdb with MiXCR from the PCR reads. The repertoire holds fewer than 15,000 distinct CDR3 sequences, with around 56% as singletons. The CDR3 is 15 amino acids. In germline, CDR1 is SGHRS, CDR2 YFSETQ. V shed 3 bases and J 0 bases; nucleotides not matched to a gene: 4. This clonotype came up a few times. The sequence came from a female donor with esophageal squamous cell carcinoma. Material for sequencing was blood. This chain connects TRBV5-1 to TRBJ1-1; 8 nucleotides align to TRBD1. As DNA, the CDR3 is TGCGCCAGCAGCTCAGGGGGCTCCATGAACACTGAAGCTTTCTTT. It specifies CASSSGGSMNTEAFF.